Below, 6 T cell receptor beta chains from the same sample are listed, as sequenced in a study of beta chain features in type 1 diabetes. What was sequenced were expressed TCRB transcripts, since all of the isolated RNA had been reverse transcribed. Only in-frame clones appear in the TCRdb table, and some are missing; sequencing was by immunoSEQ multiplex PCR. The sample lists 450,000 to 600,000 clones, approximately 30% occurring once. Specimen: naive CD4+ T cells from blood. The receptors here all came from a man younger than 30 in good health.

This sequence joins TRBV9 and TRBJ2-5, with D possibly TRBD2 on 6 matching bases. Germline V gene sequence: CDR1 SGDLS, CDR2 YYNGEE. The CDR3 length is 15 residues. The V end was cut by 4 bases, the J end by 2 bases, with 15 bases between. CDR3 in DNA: TGTGCCAGCAGCCCTATCAGCGGGCCACAAGAGACCCAGTACTTC. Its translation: CASSPISGPQETQYF.

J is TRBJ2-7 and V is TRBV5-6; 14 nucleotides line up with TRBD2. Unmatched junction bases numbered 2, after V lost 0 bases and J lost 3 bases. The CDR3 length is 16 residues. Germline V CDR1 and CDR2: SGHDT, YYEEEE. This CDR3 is CASSLAGTSGSYEQYF. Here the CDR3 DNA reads TGTGCCAGCAGCTTGGCCGGGACTAGCGGGAGCTACGAGCAGTACTTC.

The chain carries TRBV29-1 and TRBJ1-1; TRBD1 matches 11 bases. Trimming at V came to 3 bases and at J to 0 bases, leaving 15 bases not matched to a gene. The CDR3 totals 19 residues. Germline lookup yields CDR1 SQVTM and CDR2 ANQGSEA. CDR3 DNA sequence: TGCAGCGTTGAGAGGACCCGGGACAGGGGGAATTGGTTGAACACTGAAGCTTTCTTT. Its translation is CSVERTRDRGNWLNTEAFF.

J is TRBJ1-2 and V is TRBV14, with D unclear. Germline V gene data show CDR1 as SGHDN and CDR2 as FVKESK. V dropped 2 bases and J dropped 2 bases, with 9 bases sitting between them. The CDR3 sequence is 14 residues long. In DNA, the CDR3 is TGTGCCAGCAGCCAACTAGGGCAGAACTATGGCTACACCTTC. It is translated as CASSQLGQNYGYTF.

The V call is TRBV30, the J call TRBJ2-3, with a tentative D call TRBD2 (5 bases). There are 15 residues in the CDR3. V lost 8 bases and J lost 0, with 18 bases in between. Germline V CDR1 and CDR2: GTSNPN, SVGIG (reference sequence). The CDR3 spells CARTLGLGSTDTQYF. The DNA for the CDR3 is TGTGCCCGCACGTTAGGACTCGGAAGCACAGATACGCAGTATTTT.

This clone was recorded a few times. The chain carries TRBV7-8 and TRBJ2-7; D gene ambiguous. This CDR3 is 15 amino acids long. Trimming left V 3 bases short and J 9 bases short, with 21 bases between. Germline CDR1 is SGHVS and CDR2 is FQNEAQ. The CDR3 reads CASSFSPRLTLRQYF. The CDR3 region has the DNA TGTGCCAGCAGCTTCTCCCCCAGGCTAACCCTAAGGCAGTACTTC.